This T cell receptor (beta chain) was identified in a study of blood T cell repertoires in COVID-19. Study as a whole: Spain, Italy and the United States supplied samples that represented acute and convalescent COVID-19. In each case, the material was cDNA or gDNA derived from T cells, B-cell-depleted T cells, or PBMCs.

The V gene end was trimmed by 8 bases and the J gene end by 4 bases; junction bases not matched to a gene: 7. CDR3 length equals 14 residues. CDR1 and CDR2 (germline): MNHEY, SVGAGI. Only in-frame clones appear in the TCRdb table, and some are missing; sequencing was by immunoSEQ multiplex PCR. The sample records nearly 25,000 clones, approximately 72% being singletons. The Seattle patients, enrolled during active infection, were followed longitudinally. This TCR was sampled from a man over 45 with COVID-19, enrolled during active disease. Sequencing was done on a sample of peripheral blood. This chain links TRBV6-5 with TRBJ2-3, with 9 bases matching TRBD2. The CDR3 sequence is CASGAGGAADTQYF. DNA for the CDR3: TGTGCCAGCGGAGCGGGAGGAGCGGCAGATACGCAGTATTTT.